Listed below are T cell receptor beta chains from one sample, sequenced in a study of blood T cell repertoires in COVID-19. Only in-frame clones appear in the TCRdb table, and some are missing; sequencing was by immunoSEQ multiplex PCR. The data contain approximately 150,000 clones, roughly four fifths of them singletons. The sample taken for sequencing was peripheral blood. The receptors derive from a human donor with acute or convalescent COVID-19. The donor label of this sample is uncertain. CDR3s include the opening cysteine and the closing phenylalanine or tryptophan. The D gene is left open where the match is weak. Clone sizes are given selectively: once, few, many, or a class where the clone is expanded.

TRBV7-9	-	few	TRBJ2-6	18	CASSRRTVASSGANVLTF	TGTGCCAGCAGCCGAAGGACAGTCGCCTCCTCTGGGGCCAACGTCCTGACTTTC
TRBV4-1	TRBD2	-	TRBJ2-7	18	CASSQEPYGGSESYEQYF	TGCGCCAGCAGCCAAGAACCTTACGGGGGGTCGGAATCCTACGAGCAGTACTTC
TRBV10-1	-	-	TRBJ1-1	15	CASSDQGLVNTEAFF	TGCGCCAGCAGTGACCAGGGGCTGGTGAACACTGAAGCTTTCTTT
TRBV5-6	-	-	TRBJ1-2	13	CASSQQGNYGYTF	TGTGCCAGCAGCCAACAGGGTAACTATGGCTACACCTTC
TRBV7-9	-	-	TRBJ1-5	15	CASSGGSRGNQPQHF	TGTGCCAGCAGCGGAGGGTCCCGGGGCAATCAGCCCCAGCATTTT
TRBV10-2	-	few	TRBJ1-6	13	CASRQDNNSPLHF	TGCGCCAGCAGACAGGACAATAATTCACCCCTCCACTTT
TRBV2	-	-	TRBJ2-5	16	CASSRGPGEGEETQYF	TGTGCCAGCAGCCGCGGGCCGGGGGAAGGGGAAGAGACCCAGTACTTC
TRBV12-3/TRBV12-4	TRBD1	-	TRBJ1-1	13	CASSGQGFTEAFF	TGTGCCAGCAGTGGACAGGGTTTCACTGAAGCTTTCTTT
TRBV28	TRBD2	-	TRBJ2-3	14	CASTSGGYTDTQYF	TGTGCCAGCACTAGCGGGGGGTACACAGATACGCAGTATTTT
TRBV19	-	-	TRBJ1-5	16	CASSIQVGVRDQPQHF	TGTGCCAGTAGTATACAGGTAGGCGTGAGGGATCAGCCCCAGCATTTT
TRBV6-2/TRBV6-3	-	-	TRBJ2-7	15	CASSQPGAGSYEQYF	TGTGCCAGCAGTCAACCTGGGGCCGGGAGTTACGAGCAGTACTTC
TRBV7-9	TRBD2	-	TRBJ2-3	15	CASSLTSGGSDTQYF	TGTGCCAGCAGCTTAACTAGCGGGGGCTCAGATACGCAGTATTTT
TRBV7-2	TRBD1	-	TRBJ2-2	18	CASSQKISRDRVSGELFF	TGTGCCAGCAGCCAGAAAATTAGCCGGGACAGGGTTTCCGGGGAGCTGTTTTTT
TRBV7-6	TRBD1	few	TRBJ1-3	15	CASSLRTGEGGTIYF	TGTGCCAGCAGCTTGCGGACAGGAGAGGGTGGAACCATATATTTT
TRBV4-1	TRBD1	-	TRBJ1-2	15	CASSQGGQGNYGYTF	TGCGCCAGCAGCCAAGGGGGACAGGGTAACTATGGCTACACCTTC
TRBV2	-	-	TRBJ1-5	15	CASSVEGARNQPQHF	TGTGCCAGCAGTGTTGAAGGGGCCAGGAATCAGCCCCAGCATTTT
TRBV6-6	-	-	TRBJ1-5	12	CASRPDTQPQHF	TGTGCCAGCAGGCCGGACACGCAGCCCCAGCATTTT
TRBV7-9	-	-	TRBJ1-2	15	CASSLGERTDYGYTF	TGTGCCAGCAGCTTAGGTGAGCGGACGGACTATGGCTACACCTTC
TRBV2	TRBD1	once	TRBJ2-1	14	CASSIDRGDNEQFF	TGTGCCAGCAGTATTGACAGGGGGGACAATGAGCAGTTCTTC
TRBV12-5	-	-	TRBJ1-5	12	CASGDSNQPQHF	TGTGCTAGTGGCGACAGTAATCAGCCCCAGCATTTT
TRBV12-3/TRBV12-4	-	once	TRBJ1-4	12	CASRSGLEKLFF	TGTGCCAGCAGGAGCGGACTGGAAAAACTGTTTTTT
TRBV6-5	TRBD1	-	TRBJ1-1	15	CASSYTGTGGTEAFF	TGTGCCAGCAGTTACACCGGGACAGGGGGCACTGAAGCTTTCTTT
TRBV30	-	few	TRBJ2-7	11	CAWQRGLEQYF	TGTGCCTGGCAACGAGGACTCGAGCAGTACTTC
TRBV10-2	-	once	TRBJ1-3	16	CASSEPGVGAGNTIYF	TGCGCCAGCAGTGAGCCCGGGGTTGGGGCTGGAAACACCATATATTTT
TRBV7-2	-	once	TRBJ1-4	15	CASRITGTTNEKLFF	TGTGCCAGCAGGATAACAGGGACAACTAATGAAAAACTGTTTTTT
TRBV5-1	TRBD1	few	TRBJ2-7	14	CASSLGDRVHEQYF	TGCGCCAGCAGCTTGGGTGACAGGGTCCACGAGCAGTACTTC
TRBV7-9	-	-	TRBJ1-1	14	CASSPGTKNTEAFF	TGTGCCAGCAGCCCCGGGACAAAGAACACTGAAGCTTTCTTT
TRBV7-7	TRBD1	-	TRBJ2-2	14	CASSPQGATGELFF	TGTGCTAGCAGCCCACAGGGGGCAACCGGGGAGCTGTTTTTT
TRBV7-6	-	-	TRBJ1-2	15	CASSLDVTANYGYTF	TGTGCCAGCAGCTTAGACGTGACAGCTAACTATGGCTACACCTTC
TRBV6-6	TRBD1	-	TRBJ1-2	12	CASRSGQGSYTF	TGTGCCAGCAGATCGGGACAGGGAAGCTACACCTTC
TRBV19	TRBD1	-	TRBJ1-4	15	CASSNRGRGNEKLFF	TGTGCCAGTAGTAACAGGGGGCGCGGAAATGAAAAACTGTTTTTT
TRBV27	-	-	TRBJ1-2	15	CASSLSPGTFYGYTF	TGTGCCAGCAGTTTATCCCCAGGCACCTTCTATGGCTACACCTTC
TRBV25-1	TRBD1	-	TRBJ2-7	14	CATSGTGATYEQYF	TGTGCCACCTCCGGGACAGGGGCCACCTACGAGCAGTACTTC
TRBV29-1	TRBD2	-	TRBJ2-1	15	CSVVTSGGPYNEQFF	TGCAGCGTCGTGACTAGCGGGGGGCCTTACAATGAGCAGTTCTTC
TRBV27	TRBD1	-	TRBJ2-3	14	CASSQTGVGNTQYF	TGTGCCAGCAGTCAGACAGGGGTAGGAAATACGCAGTATTTT
TRBV3-1/TRBV3-2	TRBD2	-	TRBJ2-1	15	CASSQVLAAYNEQFF	TGTGCCAGCAGCCAAGTGCTAGCGGCCTACAATGAGCAGTTCTTC
TRBV29-1	TRBD1	-	TRBJ2-6	18	CSVYDRVSSRSGANVLTF	TGCAGCGTCTACGACAGGGTGTCGTCTAGATCTGGGGCCAACGTCCTGACTTTC
TRBV20-1	-	few	TRBJ2-5	13	CSAGERGFQTQYF	TGCAGTGCTGGTGAGAGGGGGTTTCAGACCCAGTACTTC
TRBV30	-	-	TRBJ1-2	13	CAWSVGRPGGYTF	TGTGCCTGGAGTGTAGGCAGGCCAGGGGGCTACACCTTC
TRBV3-1/TRBV3-2	TRBD1	few	TRBJ1-6	18	CASHGGRDRGLPDPPLHF	TGTGCCAGCCATGGGGGTCGGGACAGGGGGCTCCCGGATCCACCCCTCCACTTT
TRBV18	TRBD2	-	TRBJ2-7	19	CASSLSLDRSGGPLYEQYF	TGTGCCAGCTCACTATCCCTGGACCGAAGCGGGGGCCCCTTATACGAGCAGTACTTC
TRBV7-9	TRBD1	-	TRBJ2-5	14	CASSRDSWQETQYF	TGTGCCAGCAGCCGGGACAGCTGGCAGGAGACCCAGTACTTC
TRBV4-3	-	-	TRBJ1-1	15	CASSQQRVVMTEAFF	TGCGCCAGCAGCCAGCAGAGGGTTGTGATGACTGAAGCTTTCTTT
TRBV14	-	-	TRBJ1-2	14	CASSQDPGGGGYTF	TGTGCCAGCAGCCAAGATCCGGGAGGCGGTGGCTACACCTTC
TRBV2	TRBD1	-	TRBJ1-1	13	CASRWTGDTEAFF	TGTGCCAGCCGCTGGACAGGGGACACTGAAGCTTTCTTT
TRBV4-2	-	-	TRBJ2-3	17	CASSHEGRGGGTDTQYF	TGTGCCAGCAGCCACGAAGGGCGCGGGGGCGGTACAGATACGCAGTATTTT
TRBV3-1/TRBV3-2	-	-	TRBJ1-6	14	CASSSSGRHSPLHF	TGTGCCAGCAGCTCTTCAGGGAGGCATTCACCCCTCCACTTT
TRBV6-1	TRBD1	-	TRBJ2-5	16	CASSEAPGQGGETQYF	TGTGCCAGCAGTGAAGCGCCGGGACAGGGTGGCGAGACCCAGTACTTC
TRBV9	-	-	TRBJ2-2	14	CASSVDSNTGELFF	TGTGCCAGCAGCGTAGACTCGAACACCGGGGAGCTGTTTTTT
TRBV9	-	-	TRBJ2-2	14	CASSVRGLPGELFF	TGTGCCAGCAGCGTACGTGGCCTCCCCGGGGAGCTGTTTTTT
TRBV12-3/TRBV12-4	-	-	TRBJ1-1	11	CASRMNTEAFF	TGTGCCAGCCGTATGAACACTGAAGCTTTCTTT
TRBV14	-	-	TRBJ2-7	12	CASSQEGGEQYF	TGTGCCAGCAGCCAAGAAGGGGGAGAGCAGTACTTC
TRBV10-3	TRBD1	once	TRBJ2-7	14	CAIKGTGQFYEQYF	TGTGCCATCAAGGGGACAGGACAGTTCTACGAGCAGTACTTC